This TCR beta chain comes out of a study of regulatory T cells in long-lasting Graves disease. Study-wide context: Positivity for TSH receptor antibodies plus over 5 years of antithyroid drugs meant persistent Graves' disease.

The length of the CDR3 is 14 residues. With 5 bases removed from V and 3 bases from J, the gap between germline ends came to 14 bases. Germline CDR1 reads SGHTA; CDR2 reads FQGNSA. Study-level results: In persistent patients, shared public clonotypes (roughly 2,700) outnumbered those in new patients (approximately 970). Persistent Graves' patients showed reduced TCR diversity versus newly diagnosed patients.

The table lists this clonotype with many counts. Antigen unknown. CDR3 regions were amplified by Arm-PCR using iRepertoire HTBI primers to build TCR beta libraries. TCRdb reanalysed the multiplex PCR reads using MiXCR and keeps one entry per CDR3 protein. In the table there are a few hundred thousand distinct CDR3 sequences, roughly a quarter of which are singletons. This sample's time point: persistent/refractory GD, antithyroid drugs over 5 years with positive TRAb. PBMC RNA was the source of the TCR library. A blood draw put 8 to 10 milliliters of peripheral blood into EDTA tubes. The sample in question was peripheral blood mononuclear cells (PBMCs), obtained when the disease was refractory, from a patient treated with antithyroid drugs. The sequence derives from a female donor with Graves disease. The gene calls are TRBV7-2 and TRBJ2-7; D uncertain. CDR3 in amino acids: CASSTLGFNYEQYF. CDR3 DNA: TGTGCCAGCAGCACCCTCGGGTTCAACTACGAGCAGTACTTC. The full variable domain, with the rest looked up from reference TRBV7-2 and TRBJ2-7, is GAGVSQSPSNKVTEKGKDVELRCDPISGHTALYWYRQSLGQGLEFLIYFQGNSAPDKSGLPSDRFSAERTGGSVSTLTIQRTQQEDSAVYLCASSTLGFNYEQYFGPGTRLTVT.